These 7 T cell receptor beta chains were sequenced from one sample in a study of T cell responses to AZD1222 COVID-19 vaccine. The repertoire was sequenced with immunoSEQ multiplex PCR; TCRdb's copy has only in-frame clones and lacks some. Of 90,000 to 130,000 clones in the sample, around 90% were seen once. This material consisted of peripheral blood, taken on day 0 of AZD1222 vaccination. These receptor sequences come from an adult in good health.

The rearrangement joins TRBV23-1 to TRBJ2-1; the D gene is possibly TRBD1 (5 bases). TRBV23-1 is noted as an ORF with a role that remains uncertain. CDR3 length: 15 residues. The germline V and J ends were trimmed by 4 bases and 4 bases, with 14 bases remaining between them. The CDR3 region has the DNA TGCGCCAGCAGTCCAGGGATAGGCAGGTACAATGAGCAGTTCTTC. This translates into CASSPGIGRYNEQFF.

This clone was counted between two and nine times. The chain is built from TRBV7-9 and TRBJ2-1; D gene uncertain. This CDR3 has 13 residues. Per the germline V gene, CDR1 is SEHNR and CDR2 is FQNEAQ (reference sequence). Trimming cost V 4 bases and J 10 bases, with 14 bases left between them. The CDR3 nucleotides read TGTGCCAGCAGCTCGTCAAACAATGACGAGCAGTTCTTC. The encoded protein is CASSSSNNDEQFF.

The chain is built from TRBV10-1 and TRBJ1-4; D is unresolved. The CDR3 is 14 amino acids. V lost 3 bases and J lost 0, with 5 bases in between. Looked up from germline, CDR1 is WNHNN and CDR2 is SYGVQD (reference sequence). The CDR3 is CASSEGTTNEKLFF. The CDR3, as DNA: TGCGCCAGCAGTGAAGGAACAACTAATGAAAAACTGTTTTTT.

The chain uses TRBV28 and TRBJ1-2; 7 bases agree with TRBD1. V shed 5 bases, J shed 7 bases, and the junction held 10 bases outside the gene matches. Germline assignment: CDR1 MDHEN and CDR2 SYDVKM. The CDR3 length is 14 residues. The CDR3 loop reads CASSPGQAKAGYTF. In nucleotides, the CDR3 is TGTGCCAGCAGTCCTGGACAGGCGAAGGCTGGCTACACCTTC.

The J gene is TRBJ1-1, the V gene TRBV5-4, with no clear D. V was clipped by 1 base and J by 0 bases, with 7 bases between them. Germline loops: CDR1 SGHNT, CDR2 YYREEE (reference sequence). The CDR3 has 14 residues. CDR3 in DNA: TGTGCCAGCAGCTTGACGGAGATGAACACTGAAGCTTTCTTT. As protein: CASSLTEMNTEAFF. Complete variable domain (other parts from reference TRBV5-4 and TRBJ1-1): ETGVTQSPTHLIKTRGQQVTLRCSSQSGHNTVSWYQQALGQGPQFIFQYYREEENGRGNFPPRFSGLQFPNYSSELNVNALELDDSALYLCASSLTEMNTEAFFGQGTRLTVV.

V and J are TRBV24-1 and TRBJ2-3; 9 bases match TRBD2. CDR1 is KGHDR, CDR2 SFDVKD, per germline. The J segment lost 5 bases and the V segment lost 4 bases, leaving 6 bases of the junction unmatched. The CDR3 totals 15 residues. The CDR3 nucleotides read TGTGCCACCAGTGACCCGGGACTAGCAATAGATACGCAGTATTTT. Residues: CATSDPGLAIDTQYF.

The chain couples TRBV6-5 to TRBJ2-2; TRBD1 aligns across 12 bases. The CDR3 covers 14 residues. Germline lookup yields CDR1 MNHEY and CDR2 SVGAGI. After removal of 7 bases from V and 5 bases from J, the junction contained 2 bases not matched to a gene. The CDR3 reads CASKGQGATGELFF. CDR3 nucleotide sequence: TGTGCCAGCAAGGGACAGGGGGCAACCGGGGAGCTGTTTTTT.